The subject of this entry is one T cell receptor beta chain. Its antigen is undetermined. The sample comes from a study of cytomegalovirus exposure and HLA in healthy donors. Overall study: The 95 to 150 validation repertoires used the same platform as the 666 first-cohort repertoires, a later analysis reported.

This CDR3 region has 16 residues. V gave up 5 bases and J gave up 2 bases; unmatched junction bases: 4. Germline assignment: CDR1 SEHNR and CDR2 FQNEAQ (reference sequence). Here immunoSEQ multiplex PCR was the method, and the copy in TCRdb shows in-frame clones only, minus some. The sample includes 140,000 to 150,000 clones, approximately 90% of them seen just once. Study-wide points: CMV antigen specificity of a few CMV-associated chains was confirmed in vitro.

V gene TRBV7-9 combines with J gene TRBJ1-3, with TRBD1 matching 12 bases. The TCR comes from a man aged 18 to 29 in good health and CMV-seronegative. The source material was PBMCs. Here the CDR3 reads CASSPGTGGPGNTIYF. CDR3 coding DNA: TGTGCCAGCAGCCCTGGGACAGGGGGCCCTGGAAACACCATATATTTT.